This section outlines one TCR beta chain sequence together with its context. Its antigen remains unknown. At collection, donors were nominally healthy, but unrecorded immune exposures were probable. This sample is part of a study of cytomegalovirus exposure and HLA in healthy donors. CDR1 and CDR2 (germline): SGHTA, FQGNSA. The CDR3 is made up of 13 amino acids. V lost 3 bases to trimming and J lost 0 bases, with 3 bases between them. The PCR was carried out with 60 Vbeta primers and 13 Jbeta primers. Data came from immunoSEQ multiplex PCR; TCRdb stores just in-frame clones and leaves some out. The top ten clones hold more than 1.5% of a sample with about 100,000 clones, around 80% of them seen once. Findings and limits, study-wide: Other equally common chains were less clonally expanded than HLA-associated TCR beta chains, a later analysis showed. A later analysis linked a missense variant in DCLRE1C to the trimming of TCR beta V and J genes. Indistinguishable V segments, including TRBV6-2 and TRBV6-3, were excluded.

The sequencing sample was made of PBMCs. This chain uses TRBV7-2 with TRBJ2-4; no clear D gene. This TCR was sampled from a middle-aged woman in good health and CMV-seronegative. The CDR3 here is CASSFLAKNIQYF. The CDR3 DNA is TGTGCCAGCAGCTTCTTAGCCAAAAACATTCAGTACTTC.